This TCR beta chain derives from a study of T cell clonotyping in hematopoietic cell transplantation. Here immunoSEQ multiplex PCR was the method, and the copy in TCRdb shows in-frame clones only, minus some. The sample yields around 4,200 clones, around three quarters seen once. Blood collection times were about day -28 and days 30, 100, 180 posttransplant. General study points: Recipient TCR diversity dropped after transplant; expanded clonotypes rose from day 30 to 180.

The sample holds a few counts of this clone. What it binds is not known. The V gene lost 3 bases and the J gene lost 7 bases, with 12 bases spanning the gap. The CDR3 contains 13 residues. Germline V lookup: CDR1 SGHVS, CDR2 FNYEAQ. The sequence was collected from a male patient in his sixties or seventies who had an allogeneic stem cell transplant, so the T cells may come from the graft donor. Some clones in this sample may be carry-over from other donors' samples. The source material was PBMCs, sampled 100 days after allogeneic stem cell transplant. J is TRBJ1-2 and V is TRBV7-6, with a tentative D call TRBD1 (5 bases). The CDR3 nucleotides are TGTGCCAGCAGCTTGAATCCAGGGAGTGGCTACACCTTC. Residues: CASSLNPGSGYTF.